Listed below are T cell receptor beta chains from one sample, sequenced in a study of regulatory T cells in long-lasting Graves disease. TCRdb re-called the multiplex PCR reads with MiXCR, one entry per CDR3 protein. The sample lists roughly 400,000 distinct CDR3 sequences; around 23% were seen once. The sample was peripheral blood mononuclear cells (PBMCs), taken when the disease was refractory, from a patient treated with antithyroid drugs. These receptor sequences come from a female donor with Graves disease. The CDR3 runs from the conserved cysteine through the conserved F or W. The D gene is left open where the match is weak. For some rows the clone size is stated as once, few or many, or as a class when expanded; others skip it.

V gene	J gene	D gene	clone size	CDR3 DNA	CDR3 protein
TRBV27	TRBJ2-5	TRBD2	many	TGTGCCAGCAGTTCATTTACTAGCGGGAGGGAAGAGACCCAGTACTTC	CASSSFTSGREETQYF
TRBV28	TRBJ1-6	-	many	TGTGCCAGCAGTTTAATTCAGACCAATTCACCCCTCCACTTT	CASSLIQTNSPLHF
TRBV20-1	TRBJ2-7	-	-	TGCAGTGCTAGAGACGGGAATTTCTACGAGCAGTACTTC	CSARDGNFYEQYF
TRBV20-1	TRBJ2-5	TRBD2	-	TGCAGTGCTAGGATAAGCGGGATACTTCAAGAGACCCAGTACTTC	CSARISGILQETQYF
TRBV28	TRBJ2-7	TRBD2	many	TGTGCCAGCAGAATAACCGGGACTAGCCAATACGAGCAGTACTTC	CASRITGTSQYEQYF
TRBV20-1	TRBJ2-7	TRBD2	many	TGCAGTGCTAGAGCGTCTAGCGGCTCCTACGAGCAGTACTTC	CSARASSGSYEQYF
TRBV2	TRBJ2-1	-	-	TGTGCCAGCTATGGATGGGGAAAATCCTACAATGAGCAGTTCTTC	CASYGWGKSYNEQFF
TRBV6-5	TRBJ2-7	TRBD1	-	TGTGCCAGCAGTTACCCCGGCCCCGGGACAGGAGGCTACGAGCAGTACTTC	CASSYPGPGTGGYEQYF
TRBV4-1	TRBJ2-5	TRBD2	-	TGCGCCAGCAGCCAAGGGCTAGCGGGAGTGGCCCAGTACTTC	CASSQGLAGVAQYF
TRBV30	TRBJ2-7	TRBD2	few	TGTGCCTGGACCCGACTAGCGGGAGCGCGGGAGCAGTACTTC	CAWTRLAGAREQYF
TRBV20-1	TRBJ2-3	TRBD2	-	TGCAGTGCTAGACCGACTAGCGGGAGTCCCACACTCACAGATACGCAGTATTTT	CSARPTSGSPTLTDTQYF
TRBV28	TRBJ2-7	TRBD2	few	TGTGCCGGCAGTTTCCTAGCGGGAGACTTCCAGCAGTACTTC	CAGSFLAGDFQQYF
TRBV28	TRBJ2-3	TRBD1	-	TGTGCCAGCAGTCCAGGGGACAGGGCAGGGGATACGCAGTATTTT	CASSPGDRAGDTQYF
TRBV6-1	TRBJ2-7	TRBD2	-	TGTGCCAGCAGTACCGGGACTAGCGGGAGGAGTGAGCAGTACTTC	CASSTGTSGRSEQYF
TRBV28	TRBJ2-7	TRBD1	many	TGTGCCAGCAGTTCCTTACGACAGGGGGGTAGTTACGAGCAGTACTTC	CASSSLRQGGSYEQYF
TRBV7-9	TRBJ2-7	-	-	TGTGCCAGCAGCCTATTACTGGGAGGAGCGGAGACCTACGAGCAGTACTTC	CASSLLLGGAETYEQYF
TRBV6-5	TRBJ1-5	TRBD1	many	TGTGCCAGCAGTTACCCGTCGGACAGGGGATTTGGTCAGCCCCAGCATTTT	CASSYPSDRGFGQPQHF
TRBV5-1	TRBJ1-2	TRBD1	many	TGCGCCAGCAGCTTGGCGGGACAGGGAAGCTATGGCTACACCTTC	CASSLAGQGSYGYTF
TRBV6-2/TRBV6-3	TRBJ1-6	-	few	TGTGCCAGCGGTAGGGGCAGGAGGACCTATAATTCACCCCTCCACTTT	CASGRGRRTYNSPLHF
TRBV5-1	TRBJ2-2	TRBD1	few	TGCGCCAGCAGCTCGACAGGGGGCACGAACACCGGGGAGCTGTTTTTT	CASSSTGGTNTGELFF
TRBV5-5	TRBJ2-5	-	-	TGTGCCAGCAGCATAACAATACAAGAGACCCAGTACTTC	CASSITIQETQYF
TRBV20-1	TRBJ2-7	TRBD1	many	TGCAGTGCTAGAGGTGGGACAGGGACCCCCTCCGAAGACGAGCAGTACTTC	CSARGGTGTPSEDEQYF
TRBV20-1	TRBJ2-7	TRBD2	-	TGCAGTGCTAGACCGGGACTAGACTACGAGCAGTACTTC	CSARPGLDYEQYF
TRBV11-2	TRBJ1-5	-	many	TGTGCCAGCAGCCCGACAGCTAGCAATCAGCCCCAGCATTTT	CASSPTASNQPQHF